The 32 T cell receptor beta chains below all came from one sample that was sequenced in a study of cytomegalovirus exposure and HLA in healthy donors. It was with 60 Vbeta and 13 Jbeta primers that the PCR ran. The assay was immunoSEQ multiplex PCR, and TCRdb's table has in-frame clones only and misses some. The top ten hold approximately 2.1% of the sample, which has approximately 100,000 clones, around 79% seen once. Sequenced input: PBMCs. These receptor sequences come from a woman between 35 and 50 years old in good health and CMV-seronegative.

The J gene is TRBJ2-2, the V gene TRBV9; 12 bases line up with TRBD2. CDR1 is SGDLS and CDR2 is YYNGEE in the germline V gene. V gave up 4 bases and J gave up 1 base; unmatched junction bases: 5. There are 17 residues in the CDR3. The CDR3 region has the DNA TGTGCCAGCAGCCGCCAGGGACTAGCGGGGAACACCGGGGAGCTGTTTTTT. This encodes CASSRQGLAGNTGELFF.

The chain has TRBV7-9 and TRBJ1-4; D remains ambiguous. Per the germline V gene, CDR1 is SEHNR and CDR2 is FQNEAQ (reference sequence). V was clipped by 7 bases and J by 5 bases, with 14 bases between them. CDR3 length: 14 amino acids. The CDR3 is CASTPLASNEKLFF. DNA for the CDR3: TGTGCCAGCACCCCGTTGGCCTCGAATGAAAAACTGTTTTTT.

The chain couples TRBV10-1 to TRBJ2-2, with 9 bases matching TRBD2. J was trimmed by 7 bases and V by 3 bases; bases with no gene match: 6. Looked up from germline, CDR1 is WNHNN and CDR2 is SYGVQD (reference sequence). There are 15 residues in the CDR3. The CDR3 DNA reads TGCGCCAGCAGTGATCCTCAAGCGGGAGGCGGGGAGCTGTTTTTT. This codes for CASSDPQAGGGELFF.

V gene TRBV6-4 combines with J gene TRBJ2-1; D not resolved. This CDR3 comprises 15 residues. Germline V lookup: CDR1 MRHNA, CDR2 SNTAGT. V lost 2 bases and J lost 8, with 16 bases in between. Here the CDR3 DNA reads TGTGCCAGCAGTGACCTGGGCCGGCCGAGTGATGAGCAGTTCTTC. It translates to CASSDLGRPSDEQFF.

V and J are TRBV27 and TRBJ1-5; 7 bases match TRBD1. Losses at the gene ends were 2 bases for V and 5 bases for J; bases not matched to a gene: 3. The CDR3 totals 14 residues. Germline V gene lookup returns CDR1 MNHEY and CDR2 SMNVEV (reference sequence). This CDR3 is CASSLGDSHQPQHF. The CDR3 nucleotides are TGTGCCAGCAGTTTAGGGGACAGCCATCAGCCCCAGCATTTT.

The CDR3 protein is CASSLTPGLARTGELFF. The CDR3 DNA reads as TGTGCCAGCAGCTTAACCCCCGGACTAGCGAGGACCGGGGAGCTGTTTTTT. The chain carries TRBV7-3 and TRBJ2-2; the match to TRBD2 covers 9 bases. J lost 5 bases, V lost 0 bases, and 7 bases had no gene match. Germline lookup yields CDR1 SGHTA and CDR2 FQGTGA. This CDR3 is 17 amino acids long.

This clone was detected a few times. The chain joins TRBV4-3 to TRBJ1-1, with D unresolved. Trimming left V 0 bases short and J 4 bases short, with 9 bases between. Germline lookup yields CDR1 LGHNA and CDR2 YSLEER. This CDR3 comprises 14 residues. CDR3 in DNA: TGCGCCAGCAGCCAAGAGGTTGGCGGCACTGAAGCTTTCTTT. Translated: CASSQEVGGTEAFF.

The rearrangement uses TRBV7-9 and TRBJ2-7; 7 nucleotides align to TRBD1. V lost 3 bases, J lost 6 bases, and 5 bases stayed unmatched. Germline CDR1 SEHNR, CDR2 FQNEAQ (reference sequence). The length of the CDR3 is 13 residues. CDR3 region: CASSFGTGAEQYF. CDR3 nucleotide sequence: TGTGCCAGCAGCTTTGGAACAGGGGCCGAGCAGTACTTC.

This clone occurred once. This sequence joins TRBV5-4 and TRBJ2-5; D might be TRBD2 (6 bases). V was pared by 0 bases and J by 1 base, with 13 bases between. This CDR3 region has 16 residues. The germline CDR1 and CDR2 sequences are SGHNT and YYREEE (reference sequence). This CDR3 is CASSLGEAGTQETQYF. Written as DNA, the CDR3 is TGTGCCAGCAGCTTGGGGGAGGCGGGGACCCAAGAGACCCAGTACTTC.

Only a few counts were recorded for this clone. The chain recombines TRBV27 with TRBJ2-2; TRBD2 matches 8 bases. V lost 3 bases to trimming and J lost 7 bases; unmatched junction nucleotides: 7. There are 15 residues in the CDR3. Germline loops: CDR1 MNHEY, CDR2 SMNVEV (reference sequence). The CDR3 DNA reads TGTGCCAGCAGTTTCGGGGGGGCCCCGCGCGGGGAGCTGTTTTTT. It specifies CASSFGGAPRGELFF.

This chain uses TRBV2 with TRBJ2-7; possible D gene TRBD2, 6 bases. The CDR3 has 14 residues. The V gene's germline CDR1 is SNHLY and CDR2 FYNNEI. V lost 5 bases and J lost 3, with 14 bases in between. The CDR3 DNA follows: TGTGCCAGCAGTAGGAGGGTCGGGGGCTACGAGCAGTACTTC. It translates to CASSRRVGGYEQYF. Based on the CDR3 plus reference TRBV2 and TRBJ2-7, the full variable domain is EPEVTQTPSHQVTQMGQEVILRCVPISNHLYFYWYRQILGQKVEFLVSFYNNEISEKSEIFDDQFSVERPDGSNFTLKIRSTKLEDSAMYFCASSRRVGGYEQYFGPGTRLTVT.

The count of this clone is one. The chain couples TRBV27 to TRBJ2-7; tentative D call: TRBD2 (5 bases). Between the trimmed V and J ends, which lost 2 bases and 1 base, there was a span of 9 bases. In germline, CDR1 is MNHEY, CDR2 SMNVEV (reference sequence). The CDR3 has 14 amino acids. This CDR3 reads CASSLAGLSYEQYF. For the CDR3, the DNA is TGTGCCAGCAGTTTAGCGGGCCTATCCTACGAGCAGTACTTC.

The V and J genes are TRBV5-6 and TRBJ2-2; D not certain. The CDR3 extends over 14 amino acids. Trimming pared 2 bases from V and 3 bases from J, leaving 8 bases between. CDR1 is SGHDT, CDR2 YYEEEE, per germline. The chain's CDR3 is CASSFPRDTGELFF. CDR3 bases: TGTGCCAGCAGCTTCCCTCGGGACACCGGGGAGCTGTTTTTT. Full variable domain (outside the CDR3, taken from reference TRBV5-6 and TRBJ2-2): DAGVTQSPTHLIKTRGQQVTLRCSPKSGHDTVSWYQQALGQGPQFIFQYYEEEERQRGNFPDRFSGHQFPNYSSELNVNALLLGDSALYLCASSFPRDTGELFFGEGSRLTVL.

J is TRBJ2-7 and V is TRBV2; D gene unclear. The CDR3 loop spans 11 amino acids. In germline, CDR1 is SNHLY, CDR2 FYNNEI. The germline V and J ends were trimmed by 6 bases and 7 bases, with 10 bases remaining between them. CDR3 sequence reads: CASSRDWEQYF. CDR3 DNA: TGTGCCAGCAGCCGAGATTGGGAGCAGTACTTC.

This clone was detected a few times. V usage is TRBV27 and J usage is TRBJ1-4, with a weak D call TRBD1 (5 bases). V was pared by 7 bases and J by 7 bases, with 10 bases between. The CDR3 contains 12 residues. Germline V lookup: CDR1 MNHEY, CDR2 SMNVEV (reference sequence). CDR3 residues: CASKRGGEKLFF. CDR3 bases: TGTGCCAGCAAGCGGGGGGGTGAAAAACTGTTTTTT.

In this sample, this clone turned up a few times. This chain links TRBV6-1 with TRBJ2-1; 15 nucleotides line up with TRBD2. CDR1 and CDR2 from the germline V gene are MNHNS and SASEGT. This CDR3 contains 18 residues. The trim removed 4 bases at V and 9 bases at J, leaving 13 bases unmatched. The CDR3 is CASSGTAGTSGGQGEQFF. CDR3 sequence (DNA): TGTGCCAGCAGTGGAACCGCCGGGACTAGCGGGGGGCAGGGTGAGCAGTTCTTC.

This chain links TRBV20-1 with TRBJ1-4, with D possibly matching TRBD1 (6 bases). V was pared by 7 bases and J by 4 bases, with 7 bases between. Per the germline V gene, CDR1 is DFQATT and CDR2 is SNEGSKA (reference sequence). This CDR3 is built from 11 residues. The CDR3 region is CSGGLNEKLFF. In nucleotides, the CDR3 is TGCAGTGGGGGGCTTAATGAAAAACTGTTTTTT.

The rearrangement uses TRBV7-2 and TRBJ2-5; 14 bases align to TRBD2. V lost 5 bases, J lost 12 bases, and 5 bases stayed unmatched. This CDR3 region has 13 residues. Germline lookup yields CDR1 SGHTA and CDR2 FQGNSA. In DNA form, the CDR3 reads TGTGCCAGCAGCACGGGACTAGCGGGAGAAGAGTACTTC. It yields the protein CASSTGLAGEEYF.

V and J are TRBV6-1 and TRBJ2-7; weak D call: TRBD1 (6 bases). CDR3 length: 14 residues. The germline gives CDR1 MNHNS, CDR2 SASEGT. With 0 bases removed from V and 4 bases from J, the gap between germline ends came to 10 bases. The CDR3 nucleotides are TGTGCCAGCAGTGAAGCAGGGACACCTTACGAGCAGTACTTC. Protein: CASSEAGTPYEQYF.

The V and J genes are TRBV20-1 and TRBJ1-1, with 11 positions matching TRBD1. The CDR3 contains 11 residues. The V gene's germline CDR1 is DFQATT and CDR2 SNEGSKA (reference sequence). Trimming at V came to 8 bases and at J to 11 bases, leaving 7 bases not matched to a gene. This chain's CDR3 is CSSGQGASAFF. DNA of the CDR3: TGCAGTTCTGGACAGGGGGCGTCCGCTTTCTTT.

CDR3 sequence (DNA): TGCGCCAGCTTTGCGGGACAGAGCAATGAGCAGTTCTTC. Its translation is CASFAGQSNEQFF. The chain uses TRBV5-1 and TRBJ2-1; maybe TRBD1 (7 bases). The V gene's germline CDR1 is SGHRS and CDR2 YFSETQ. The CDR3 contains 13 residues. V was cut by 7 bases and J by 6 bases, with 14 bases left in between.

V and J are TRBV6-1 and TRBJ1-2; 7 positions agree with TRBD1. The CDR3 runs 13 residues. The V gene end was trimmed by 6 bases and the J gene end by 3 bases; junction bases not matched to a gene: 4. CDR1 and CDR2 from the germline V gene are MNHNS and SASEGT. In nucleotides, the CDR3 is TGTGCCAGCAGCGGCGACAGGGACTATGGCTACACCTTC. Its translation: CASSGDRDYGYTF.

The chain links TRBV27 to TRBJ1-6; tentative D call: TRBD1 (5 bases). This CDR3 has 15 residues. Trimming took 4 bases from V and 10 from J, leaving 17 bases between them. Germline V gene data show CDR1 as MNHEY and CDR2 as SMNVEV (reference sequence). As DNA, the CDR3 is TGTGCCAGCAGTTGGGGAGGCCCTTGGGACTCACCCCTCCACTTT. Protein sequence: CASSWGGPWDSPLHF.

The chain is built from TRBV5-1 and TRBJ2-7; TRBD1 is a possible D gene (5 bases). CDR1 SGHRS and CDR2 YFSETQ come from the germline V gene. Trimming took off 2 bases at V and 6 bases at J, with 6 bases between the two ends. This CDR3 has 11 residues. The CDR3 protein is CASSFQGEQYF. CDR3 nucleotide sequence: TGCGCCAGCAGCTTCCAGGGCGAGCAGTACTTC.

The chain links TRBV6-6 to TRBJ1-5; D remains ambiguous. Germline assignment: CDR1 MNHNY and CDR2 SVGAGI (reference sequence). The V and J ends lost 6 bases and 8 bases respectively, with 14 bases between them. This CDR3 region has 13 residues. DNA of the CDR3: TGTGCCAGCAGCGGGTCGCCCGGGGAGCCCCAGCATTTT. Translated: CASSGSPGEPQHF.

The chain links TRBV6-4 to TRBJ2-3; D unclear. Germline loops: CDR1 MRHNA, CDR2 SNTAGT. The CDR3 has 19 residues. Trimming removed 4 bases at V and 0 bases at J, with 23 bases between. CDR3 DNA sequence: TGTGCCAGCAGTGGACGGCCGCCTTCCACGAGGCCTAGCACAGATACGCAGTATTTT. Its translation is CASSGRPPSTRPSTDTQYF.

V gene TRBV29-1 combines with J gene TRBJ2-7, with 10 positions matching TRBD1. V trimming: 6 bases; J trimming: 2 bases; junction bases outside the gene matches: 7. The CDR3 loop spans 14 amino acids. Germline V gives CDR1 SQVTM, CDR2 ANQGSEA. The CDR3 DNA sequence: TGCAGCGTGGAACGACAGGGGGCGGCCTACGAGCAGTACTTC. Translated: CSVERQGAAYEQYF.

V is TRBV4-1 and J is TRBJ2-3, with 9 bases that match TRBD2. Germline CDR1 is MGHRA and CDR2 is YSYEKL. The V and J ends lost 5 bases and 2 bases, in that order; junction bases with no gene match: 14. This CDR3 contains 18 residues. The CDR3 DNA reads as TGCGCCAGCAGCGGGACTAGCACCCTTCAAAGGACCACAGATACGCAGTATTTT. Its protein product is CASSGTSTLQRTTDTQYF.

Only a few counts were recorded for this clone. The chain is built from TRBV4-1 and TRBJ2-3; no definite D call. The CDR3 has 16 residues. Germline V gene lookup returns CDR1 MGHRA and CDR2 YSYEKL. Deletions cut 3 bases from V and 1 base from J, with 14 bases between. CDR3 nucleotide sequence: TGCGCCAGCAGCCAGGAACAGAGCTGGGGCACAGATACGCAGTATTTT. It translates to CASSQEQSWGTDTQYF.

This clone was detected only a few times. This chain joins TRBV7-9 and TRBJ2-7, with TRBD1 as a possible D gene (6 bases). The CDR3 has 12 amino acids. Germline lookup yields CDR1 SEHNR and CDR2 FQNEAQ (reference sequence). V shed 5 bases and J shed 7 bases, with 12 bases lying between them. This CDR3 is CASSTQGGEQYF. The CDR3 DNA reads as TGTGCCAGCAGCACACAGGGTGGAGAGCAGTACTTC. The whole variable domain, remainder taken from reference TRBV7-9 and TRBJ2-7, is DTGVSQNPRHKITKRGQNVTFRCDPISEHNRLYWYRQTLGQGPEFLTYFQNEAQLEKSRLLSDRFSAERPKGSFSTLEIQRTEQGDSAMYLCASSTQGGEQYFGPGTRLTVT.

The chain combines TRBV29-1 with TRBJ2-7; no clear D. CDR1 and CDR2 (germline): SQVTM, ANQGSEA. V was shortened by 6 bases and J by 4 bases, with 10 bases between the two germline ends. The CDR3 has 11 amino acids. The CDR3 DNA is TGCAGCGTCGCTATCAAGTACGAGCAGTACTTC. The encoded protein is CSVAIKYEQYF.

This clone has a single count. The chain has TRBV9 and TRBJ2-3; D is possibly TRBD2 (6 bases). The CDR3 runs to 14 residues. Trimming cost V 5 bases and J 4 bases, with 14 bases left between them. Germline V gene data show CDR1 as SGDLS and CDR2 as YYNGEE. The CDR3 DNA reads TGTGCCAGCAGTCCCCTCGGGGGAGCAGATACGCAGTATTTT. Its translation is CASSPLGGADTQYF. Full variable domain (outside the CDR3, taken from reference TRBV9 and TRBJ2-3): DSGVTQTPKHLITATGQRVTLRCSPRSGDLSVYWYQQSLDQGLQFLIQYYNGEERAKGNILERFSAQQFPDLHSELNLSSLELGDSALYFCASSPLGGADTQYFGPGTRLTVL.